This T cell receptor (beta chain) came from a study of shared clonotypes between healthy human individuals. DNA input for the unsorted PBMC replicate PCRs was about 270 ng, tens of thousands of T cell genomes. Repertoires were generated with immunoSEQ multiplex PCR, while TCRdb's copy carries only in-frame clones and drops some. Seen here are about 490,000 clones, almost 80% observed once, and the top ten hold about 11%. Study findings and constraints: Sequencing depth was a factor that was expected to affect clonotype sharing among donors.

Without sorting, samples used around 92 million PBMCs for genomic DNA. This clone occurred a few times. Its antigen is currently unknown. Trimming took 5 bases from V and 0 from J; bases not matched to a gene: 7. The CDR3 sequence is 16 residues long. Per germline, CDR1 SGHVS and CDR2 FNYEAQ. Source material: PBMCs. The receptor's source is a woman aged 40 to 50 in good health. Some clones in this sample may be carry-over from other donors' samples. The gene calls are TRBV7-6 and TRBJ2-1; 7 nucleotides match TRBD2. CDR3: CASSPTSWSSYNEQFF. The CDR3 DNA sequence: TGTGCCAGCAGCCCGACTAGCTGGAGCTCCTACAATGAGCAGTTCTTC.